The 11 T cell receptor beta chains below were found in one sample sequenced in a study of shared clonotypes between healthy human individuals. The repertoire was sequenced with immunoSEQ multiplex PCR; TCRdb's copy has only in-frame clones and lacks some. The table lists fewer than 650,000 clones, over 60% of them singletons. The sequenced sample consisted of PBMCs. The receptor set was obtained from a woman aged 40 to 50 in good health. Some clones in this sample may be carry-over from other donors' samples.

This chain connects TRBV5-6 to TRBJ2-3; D is uncertain. The V and J ends lost 0 bases and 4 bases respectively, with 21 bases between them. This CDR3 comprises 18 residues. Germline lookup yields CDR1 SGHDT and CDR2 YYEEEE. The CDR3, as DNA: TGTGCCAGCAGCTTGGTTCGGCAGGTGACTTGGAAGGCAGATACGCAGTATTTT. Translating it yields CASSLVRQVTWKADTQYF.

This clone came up a few times. The rearrangement uses TRBV10-3 and TRBJ1-1; D uncertain. The V end lost 0 bases, the J end lost 4 bases, and 12 bases lay between the germline ends. Per the germline V gene, CDR1 is ENHRY and CDR2 is SYGVKD. This CDR3 spans 15 amino acids. The CDR3 coding sequence is TGTGCCATCAGTGAGTCGAGTTTCGCCGCCACTGAAGCTTTCTTT. Translation: CAISESSFAATEAFF.

As to this clone: Sequence at one end of the junction differs from germline and may be a read error. The genes are TRBV6-1 and TRBJ1-2; a weak D match, TRBD1 (6 bases). The CDR3 contains 15 residues. CDR1 MNHNS and CDR2 SASEGT come from the germline V gene. This CDR3 is CAGSVMGQGNYGYTF. DNA for the CDR3: TGTGCCGGCAGTGTTATGGGACAAGGAAACTATGGCTACACCTTC.

V is TRBV9 and J is TRBJ2-2; D call uncertain. The CDR3 loop spans 14 amino acids. Germline values: CDR1 SGDLS, CDR2 YYNGEE. V lost 0 bases and J 5 bases, leaving 8 bases between the germline ends. CDR3 protein: CASSVVLETGELFF. Here the CDR3 DNA reads TGTGCCAGCAGCGTAGTGCTTGAGACCGGGGAGCTGTTTTTT.

This clone was observed a few times. The chain links TRBV19 to TRBJ2-3; 10 positions agree with TRBD1. Looked up from germline, CDR1 is LNHDA and CDR2 is SQIVND (reference sequence). The CDR3 has 13 amino acids. Trimming removed 5 bases from V and 6 bases from J; junction bases left unmatched: 2. CDR3: CASSSGQGDTQYF. CDR3 in DNA: TGTGCCAGTAGTTCGGGACAGGGGGATACGCAGTATTTT.

This clone was seen only once. The V and J genes are TRBV6-1 and TRBJ2-3; D is unresolved. Deletions cut 6 bases from V and 0 bases from J, with 7 bases between. The CDR3 consists of 13 residues. Germline V gene data show CDR1 as MNHNS and CDR2 as SASEGT. CDR3 residues: CASRVSSTDTQYF. The DNA of the CDR3 is TGTGCCAGCAGGGTGAGCAGCACAGATACGCAGTATTTT.

The chain uses TRBV28 and TRBJ1-5, with TRBD1 matching over 10 bases. The CDR3 is 14 residues long. Germline lookup yields CDR1 MDHEN and CDR2 SYDVKM. The V gene end was trimmed by 6 bases and the J gene end by 7 bases; junction bases not matched to a gene: 6. CDR3 coding DNA: TGTGCCAGCAGAACTGACAGGGGGCACCAGCCCCAGCATTTT. It is translated as CASRTDRGHQPQHF.

The chain joins TRBV7-2 to TRBJ1-1, with D possibly TRBD1 on 5 matching bases. The V end was cut by 1 base, the J end by 7 bases, with 13 bases between. This CDR3 contains 14 residues. CDR1 and CDR2 (germline): SGHTA, FQGNSA. This CDR3 is CASSLEGAVVEAFF. As DNA, the CDR3 is TGTGCCAGCAGCTTAGAAGGGGCTGTAGTTGAAGCTTTCTTT.

The chain links TRBV21-1 to TRBJ2-3; the DNA was not used to check the table's D call, TRBD2. TRBV21-1 is a documented pseudogene. The length of the CDR3 is 14 residues. The CDR3 region is CASSSPGSVHTQYF. For the CDR3, the DNA is TGTGCCAGCAGCAGCCCGGGGAGCGTCCATACGCAGTATTTT.

This clone was seen a few times. A read error may explain this, as a much larger clone is one base away. The chain couples TRBV7-3 to TRBJ2-1; 12 bases fit TRBD2. Germline values: CDR1 SGHTA, CDR2 FQGTGA. The CDR3 has 16 residues. V gave up 1 base and J gave up 3 bases; unmatched junction bases: 1. CDR3 in DNA: TGTGCCAGCAGCTTAATGGGACTAGCGGGCTACAATGAGCAGTTCTTC. This translates into CASSLMGLAGYNEQFF.

The chain joins TRBV10-3 to TRBJ2-2; a possible D gene is TRBD2 (6 bases). Trimming stripped 9 bases from V and 0 bases from J, with 11 bases between. Germline assignment: CDR1 ENHRY and CDR2 SYGVKD. The CDR3 is 14 amino acids. CDR3 nucleotide sequence: TGTGCCATGTTAAGCGGGTCGAACACCGGGGAGCTGTTTTTT. It encodes CAMLSGSNTGELFF.